Each of the 3 T cell receptor beta chains below was sequenced from the same sample in a study of T-cell reconstitution after alpha-beta-depleted transplantation in children. Unique molecular identifiers were incorporated into the prepared TCRbeta library. TCRdb re-analysed the PCR reads in MiXCR, keeping a single row per CDR3 protein. The table records 330,000 or so distinct CDR3 sequences, 9% to 12% of them present only once. This material consisted of PBMCs from the stem cell graft donor, taken from the stem cell graft. The origin of the receptors is a human donor who donated a stem cell graft to a child with acute lymphoblastic leukemia.

This chain links TRBV7-3 with TRBJ1-1, with TRBD1 matching over 8 bases. V was pared by 5 bases and J by 1 base, with 9 bases of the junction left unmatched. CDR3 length: 16 amino acids. Germline V gene data show CDR1 as SGHTA and CDR2 as FQGTGA. The DNA of the CDR3 is TGTGCCAGCAGCCTCGGGGAGACAGGGGCGAACACTGAAGCTTTCTTT. As protein: CASSLGETGANTEAFF.

The gene calls are TRBV24-1 and TRBJ1-5, with D possibly TRBD1 on 5 matching bases. Trimming shortened V by 0 bases and J by 8 bases, and 10 bases separated the two germline ends. Germline lookup yields CDR1 KGHDR and CDR2 SFDVKD. There are 14 residues in the CDR3. CDR3 sequence reads: CATSDLAVGEPQHF. The CDR3 nucleotides are TGTGCCACCAGTGATTTGGCAGTGGGGGAGCCCCAGCATTTT.

The sample holds a few counts of this clonotype. V and J are TRBV7-2 and TRBJ1-6; no reliable D call. V lost 3 bases, J lost 12 bases, and 15 bases lay in between. Germline lookup yields CDR1 SGHTA and CDR2 FQGNSA. The CDR3 loop spans 14 amino acids. As DNA, the CDR3 is TGTGCCAGCAGCTTCGGCCCAAACAAAGGACCCCTCCACTTT. It translates to CASSFGPNKGPLHF. Based on the CDR3 plus reference TRBV7-2 and TRBJ1-6, the full variable domain is GAGVSQSPSNKVTEKGKDVELRCDPISGHTALYWYRQSLGQGLEFLIYFQGNSAPDKSGLPSDRFSAERTGGSVSTLTIQRTQQEDSAVYLCASSFGPNKGPLHFGNGTRLTVT.